In its sample, the clone carrying this TCR beta chain was seen once. Its antigen is currently unknown. These data belong to a study of cytomegalovirus exposure and HLA in healthy donors. Overall study context: Findings of an earlier analysis included some 120 million unique TCR beta sequences from 200 million or so T cells.

The PCR contained 60 Vbeta and 13 Jbeta primers. The method was immunoSEQ multiplex PCR; TCRdb's version includes in-frame clones alone and lacks a portion of them. In the table there are some 140,000 clones, about 74% of which are singletons. The ends lost 1 base at V and 3 bases at J; junction bases unmatched: 5. Per the germline V gene, CDR1 is SEHNR and CDR2 is FQNEAQ (reference sequence). The CDR3 length is 16 residues. Points from the study as a whole: The sole available immune exposure information was CMV serostatus. Within an earlier analysis, most TCR beta V segments proved productive either about 87% or about 30% of the time.

This TCR was sampled from a man in his forties in good health and CMV-seronegative. Sequenced input: PBMCs. This chain joins TRBV7-9 and TRBJ1-2; 10 bases are a match to TRBD1. CDR3 protein: CASSLVGTGVDYGYTF. Here the CDR3 DNA reads TGTGCCAGCAGCTTAGTAGGGACAGGGGTAGACTATGGCTACACCTTC.